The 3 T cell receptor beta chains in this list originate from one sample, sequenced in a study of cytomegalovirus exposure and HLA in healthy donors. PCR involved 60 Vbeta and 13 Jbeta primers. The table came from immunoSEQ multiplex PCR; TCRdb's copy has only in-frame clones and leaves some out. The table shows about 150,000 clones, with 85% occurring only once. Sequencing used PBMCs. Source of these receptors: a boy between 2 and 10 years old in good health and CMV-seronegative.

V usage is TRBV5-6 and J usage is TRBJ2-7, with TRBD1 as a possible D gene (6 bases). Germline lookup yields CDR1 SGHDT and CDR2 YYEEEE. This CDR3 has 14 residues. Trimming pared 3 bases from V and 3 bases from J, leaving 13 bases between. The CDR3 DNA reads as TGTGCCAGCAGCTCCACAGGGTTAGGCTACGAGCAGTACTTC. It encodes CASSSTGLGYEQYF.

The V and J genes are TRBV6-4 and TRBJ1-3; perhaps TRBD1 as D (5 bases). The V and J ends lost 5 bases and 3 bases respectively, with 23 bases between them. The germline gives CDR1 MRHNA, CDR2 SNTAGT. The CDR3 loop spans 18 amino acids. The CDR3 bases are TGTGCCAGCAGTATTAGCCTTGCTCAGGGTCCAGGTGGAAACACCATATATTTT. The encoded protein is CASSISLAQGPGGNTIYF.

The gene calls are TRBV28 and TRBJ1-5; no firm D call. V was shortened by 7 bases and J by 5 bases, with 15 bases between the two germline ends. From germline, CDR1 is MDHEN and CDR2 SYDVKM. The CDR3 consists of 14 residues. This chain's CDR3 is CASTLGLGHQPQHF. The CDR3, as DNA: TGTGCCAGCACCCTAGGACTAGGGCATCAGCCCCAGCATTTT. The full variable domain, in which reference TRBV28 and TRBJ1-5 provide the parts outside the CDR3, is DVKVTQSSRYLVKRTGEKVFLECVQDMDHENMFWYRQDPGLGLRLIYFSYDVKMKEKGDIPEGYSVSREKKERFSLILESASTNQTSMYLCASTLGLGHQPQHFGDGTRLSIL.